The clone carrying this TCR beta chain has a single count. These data are taken from a study of blood T cell repertoires in COVID-19. At the level of the study: Collection of acute and convalescent COVID-19 samples took place in the United States, Italy and Spain. PBMCs, B-cell-depleted T cells, or T cells provided the cDNA or gDNA that made up the material.

V shed 5 bases, J shed 0 bases, and the junction held 4 bases outside the gene matches. CDR3 length equals 15 residues. Germline V CDR1 and CDR2: MNHEY, SVGAGI. Authors' analysis steps: Amplification of reference gene primers was used by the study to estimate nucleated cell counts. The assay was immunoSEQ multiplex PCR, and TCRdb's table has in-frame clones only and misses some. V, J and clone size are taken as reported in that table, and D and trimming were inferred from the DNA itself. The table has roughly 81,000 clones, about 80% seen once. This chain joins TRBV6-5 and TRBJ1-2, with TRBD1 identical over 9 bases. This receptor was obtained from a woman between 65 and 79 years old with acute or convalescent COVID-19. Sequenced: peripheral blood. The chain's CDR3 is CASSTGGPSNYGYTF. The CDR3 DNA reads TGTGCCAGCAGTACAGGGGGCCCATCTAACTATGGCTACACCTTC.